This T cell receptor (beta chain) was observed in a study of blood T cells in healthy people across ages. Worth noting for this clonotype: Its specificity is unknown.

The authors ran a second PCR of about 7 to 11 cycles using a sample-barcoded 5' primer and a J-beta primer mix. TCRdb passed the 5' RACE reads through MiXCR, listing each CDR3 protein once. The profile shows hundreds of thousands of distinct CDR3 sequences, less than 35% of them singletons. Overall study findings and caveats: Compared with aged donors, long-lived donors showed fewer expanded clones, suggesting selection. PBMCs went unsorted, and a conclusive naive versus antigen-experienced comparison was therefore prevented.

CDR3 length equals 18 residues. The germline CDR1 and CDR2 sequences are SGHTA and FQGNSA. Trimming shortened V by 5 bases and J by 5 bases, and 25 bases separated the two germline ends. J is TRBJ1-3 and V is TRBV7-2; weak D call: TRBD1 (6 bases). The TCR originated in a woman older than 75 in good health. Sequenced sample: blood. DNA for the CDR3: TGTGCCAGCAGCCCCCGACCGGGGGCACAGGGAGAAAGAAACACCATATATTTT. This gives the protein CASSPRPGAQGERNTIYF.